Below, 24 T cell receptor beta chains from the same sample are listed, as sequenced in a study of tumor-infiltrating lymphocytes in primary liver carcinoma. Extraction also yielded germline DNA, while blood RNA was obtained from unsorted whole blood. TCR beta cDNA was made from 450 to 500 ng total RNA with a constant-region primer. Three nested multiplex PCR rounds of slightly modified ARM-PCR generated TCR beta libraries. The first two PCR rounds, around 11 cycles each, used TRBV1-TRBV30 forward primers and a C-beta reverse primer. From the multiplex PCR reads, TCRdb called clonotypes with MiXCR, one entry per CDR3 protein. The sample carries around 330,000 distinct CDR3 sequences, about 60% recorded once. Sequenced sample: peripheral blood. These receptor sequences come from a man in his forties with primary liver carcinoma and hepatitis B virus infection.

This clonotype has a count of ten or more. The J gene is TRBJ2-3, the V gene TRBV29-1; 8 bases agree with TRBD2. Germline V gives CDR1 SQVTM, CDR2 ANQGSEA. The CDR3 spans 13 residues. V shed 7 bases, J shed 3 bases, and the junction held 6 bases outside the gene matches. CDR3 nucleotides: TGCAGCGGAAAAGCGGGAGTAACAGATACGCAGTATTTT. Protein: CSGKAGVTDTQYF.

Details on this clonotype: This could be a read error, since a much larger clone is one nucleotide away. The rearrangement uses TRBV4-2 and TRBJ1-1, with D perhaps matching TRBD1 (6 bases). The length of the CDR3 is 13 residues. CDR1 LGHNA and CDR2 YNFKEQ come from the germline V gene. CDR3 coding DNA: TGTGCCAGCGGCCAAGATCGGGGGCCTGAAGCTTTCTTT. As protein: CASGQDRGPEAFF.

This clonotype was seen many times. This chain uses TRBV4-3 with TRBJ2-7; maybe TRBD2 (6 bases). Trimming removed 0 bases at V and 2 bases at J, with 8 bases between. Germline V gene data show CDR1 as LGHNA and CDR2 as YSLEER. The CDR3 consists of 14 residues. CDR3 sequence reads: CASSQERGTYEQYF. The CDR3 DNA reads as TGCGCCAGCAGCCAAGAGCGGGGAACCTACGAGCAGTACTTC.

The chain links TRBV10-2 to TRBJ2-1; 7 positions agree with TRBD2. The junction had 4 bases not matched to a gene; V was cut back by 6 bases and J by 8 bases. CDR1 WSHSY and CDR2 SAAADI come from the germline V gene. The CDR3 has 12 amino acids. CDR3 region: CASRAGAYEQFF. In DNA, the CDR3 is TGCGCCAGCAGGGCGGGAGCTTATGAGCAGTTCTTC.

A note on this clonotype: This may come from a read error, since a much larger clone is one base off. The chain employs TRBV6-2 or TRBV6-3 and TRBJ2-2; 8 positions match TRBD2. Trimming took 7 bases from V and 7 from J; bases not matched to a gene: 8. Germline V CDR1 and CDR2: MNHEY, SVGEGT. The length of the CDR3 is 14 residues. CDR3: CASIERERGGELFF. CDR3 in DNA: TGTGCCAGCATCGAGCGGGAGAGGGGCGGGGAGCTGTTTTTT.

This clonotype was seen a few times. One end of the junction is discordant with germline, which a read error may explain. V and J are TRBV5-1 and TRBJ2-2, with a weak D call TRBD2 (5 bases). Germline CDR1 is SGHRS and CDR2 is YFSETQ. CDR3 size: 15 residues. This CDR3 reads CASSPDTSGAGELFF. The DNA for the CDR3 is TGCGCTAGCAGCCCAGACACCTCCGGGGCCGGGGAGCTGTTTTTT.

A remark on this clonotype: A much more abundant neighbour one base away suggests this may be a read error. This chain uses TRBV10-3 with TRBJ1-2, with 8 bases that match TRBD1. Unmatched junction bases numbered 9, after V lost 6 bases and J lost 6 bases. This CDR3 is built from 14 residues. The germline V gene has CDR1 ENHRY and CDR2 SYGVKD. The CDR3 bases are TGTGCCATCAGCGCTACAGGGGGGTCCAATGGCTACACCTTC. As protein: CAISATGGSNGYTF.

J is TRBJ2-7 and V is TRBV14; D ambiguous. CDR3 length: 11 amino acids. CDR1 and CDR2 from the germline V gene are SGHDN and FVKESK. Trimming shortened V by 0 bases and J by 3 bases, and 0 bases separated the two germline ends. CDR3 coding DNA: TGTGCCAGCAGCCAAGACTACGAGCAGTACTTC. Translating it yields CASSQDYEQYF. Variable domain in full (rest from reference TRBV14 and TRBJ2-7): EAGVTQFPSHSVIEKGQTVTLRCDPISGHDNLYWYRRVMGKEIKFLLHFVKESKQDESGMPNNRFLAERTGGTYSTLKVQPAELEDSGVYFCASSQDYEQYFGPGTRLTVT.

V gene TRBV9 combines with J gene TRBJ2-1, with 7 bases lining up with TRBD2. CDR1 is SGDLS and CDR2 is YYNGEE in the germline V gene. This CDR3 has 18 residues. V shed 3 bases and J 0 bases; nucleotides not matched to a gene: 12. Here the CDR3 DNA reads TGTGCCAGCAGCGATGGGACTAACGGGAGGAGCTCCTACAATGAGCAGTTCTTC. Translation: CASSDGTNGRSSYNEQFF.

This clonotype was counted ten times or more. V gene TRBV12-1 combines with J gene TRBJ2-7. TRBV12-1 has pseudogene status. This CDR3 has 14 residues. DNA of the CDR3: TGTGCCAGCAGCTTTGATCCAGATTCCTACGAGCAGTACTTC. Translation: CASSFDPDSYEQYF.

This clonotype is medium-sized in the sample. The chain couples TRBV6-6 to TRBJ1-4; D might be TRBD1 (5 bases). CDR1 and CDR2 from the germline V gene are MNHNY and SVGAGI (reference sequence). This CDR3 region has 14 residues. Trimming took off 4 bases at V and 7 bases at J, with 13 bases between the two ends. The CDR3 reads CASSSATQGEKLFF. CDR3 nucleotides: TGTGCCAGCAGTTCAGCCACGCAGGGTGAAAAACTGTTTTTT.

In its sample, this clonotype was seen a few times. The chain's CDR3 is CASSLGGLDTQYF. Written as DNA, the CDR3 is TGCGCCAGCAGCCTAGGGGGTTTGGATACGCAGTATTTT. The chain is built from TRBV5-1 and TRBJ2-3; TRBD1 is a possible D gene (6 bases). This CDR3 spans 13 amino acids. The germline V and J ends were trimmed by 4 bases and 6 bases, with 12 bases remaining between them. Germline V gives CDR1 SGHRS, CDR2 YFSETQ.

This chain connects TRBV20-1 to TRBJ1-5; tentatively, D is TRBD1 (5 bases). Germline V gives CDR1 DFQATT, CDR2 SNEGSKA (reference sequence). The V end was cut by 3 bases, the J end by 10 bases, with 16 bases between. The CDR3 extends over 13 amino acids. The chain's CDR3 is CSARRDLQEPQHF. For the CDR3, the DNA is TGCAGTGCTAGGAGGGACCTCCAAGAACCCCAGCATTTT.

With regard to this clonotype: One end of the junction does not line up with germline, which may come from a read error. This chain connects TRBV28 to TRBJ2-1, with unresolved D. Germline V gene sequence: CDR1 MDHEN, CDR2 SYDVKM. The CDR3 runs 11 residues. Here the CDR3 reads CANSRNNEQFF. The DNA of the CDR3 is TGTGCCAACAGTCGGAACAATGAGCAGTTCTTC.

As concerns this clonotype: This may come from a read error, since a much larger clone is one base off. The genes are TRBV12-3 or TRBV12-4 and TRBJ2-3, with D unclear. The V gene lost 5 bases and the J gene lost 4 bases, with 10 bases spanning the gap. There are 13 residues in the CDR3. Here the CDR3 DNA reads TGTGCCAGCAGTATCTTGGGGTCAGATACGCAGTATTTT. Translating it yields CASSILGSDTQYF.

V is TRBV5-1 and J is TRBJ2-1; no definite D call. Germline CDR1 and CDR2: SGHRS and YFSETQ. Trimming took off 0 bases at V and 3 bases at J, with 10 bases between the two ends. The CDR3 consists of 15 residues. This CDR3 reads CASSLAVVDYNEQFF. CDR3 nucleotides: TGCGCCAGCAGCTTGGCCGTAGTGGACTACAATGAGCAGTTCTTC.

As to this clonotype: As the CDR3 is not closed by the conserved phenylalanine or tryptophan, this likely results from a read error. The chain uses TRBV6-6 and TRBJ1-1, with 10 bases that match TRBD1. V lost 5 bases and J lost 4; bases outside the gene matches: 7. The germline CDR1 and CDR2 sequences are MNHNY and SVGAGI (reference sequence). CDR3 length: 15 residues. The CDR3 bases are TGTGCCAGCAGTGACCCGGGACAGGGGTTCACTGAAGCTTTCTCT. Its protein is CASSDPGQGFTEAFS.

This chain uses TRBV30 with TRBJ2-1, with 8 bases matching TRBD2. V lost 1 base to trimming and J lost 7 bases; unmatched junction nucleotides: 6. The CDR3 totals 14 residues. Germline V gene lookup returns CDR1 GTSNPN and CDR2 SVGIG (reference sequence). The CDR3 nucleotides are TGTGCCTGGAGTGAACTAGCGGCTTCGAATGAGCAGTTCTTC. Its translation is CAWSELAASNEQFF.

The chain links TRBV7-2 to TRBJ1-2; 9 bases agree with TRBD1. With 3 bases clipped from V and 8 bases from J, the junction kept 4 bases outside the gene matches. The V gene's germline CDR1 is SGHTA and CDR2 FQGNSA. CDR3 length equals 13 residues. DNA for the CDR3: TGTGCCAGCAGCTTCGAGACAGGGGGGGGCTACACCTTC. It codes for CASSFETGGGYTF.

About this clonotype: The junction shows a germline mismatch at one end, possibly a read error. CDR3 protein: CDSSRTSGEQFF. The DNA of the CDR3 is TGCGACAGCAGCCGGACTAGCGGGGAGCAGTTCTTC. This chain connects TRBV5-1 to TRBJ2-1; 11 bases align to TRBD2. The CDR3 is 12 amino acids. CDR1 and CDR2 (germline): SGHRS, YFSETQ.

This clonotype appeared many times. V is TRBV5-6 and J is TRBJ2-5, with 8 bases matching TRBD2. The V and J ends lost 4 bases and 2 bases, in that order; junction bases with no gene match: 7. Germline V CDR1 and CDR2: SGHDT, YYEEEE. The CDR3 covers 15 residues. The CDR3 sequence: CASSKAGVLQETQYF. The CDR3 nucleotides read TGTGCCAGCAGCAAAGCGGGAGTCCTTCAAGAGACCCAGTACTTC.

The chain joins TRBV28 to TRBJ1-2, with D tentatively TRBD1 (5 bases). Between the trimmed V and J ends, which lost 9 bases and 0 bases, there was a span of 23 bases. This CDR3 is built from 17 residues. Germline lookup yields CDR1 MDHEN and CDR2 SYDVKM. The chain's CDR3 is CASTEAARVLPNYGYTF. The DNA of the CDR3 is TGTGCCAGTACTGAAGCTGCCAGGGTCCTACCTAACTATGGCTACACCTTC.

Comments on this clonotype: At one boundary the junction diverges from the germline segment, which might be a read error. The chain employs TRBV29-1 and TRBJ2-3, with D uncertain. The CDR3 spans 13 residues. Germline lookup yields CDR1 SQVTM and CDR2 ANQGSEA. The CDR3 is CGVVGSTGDMQYF. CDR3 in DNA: TGCGGCGTTGTAGGCTCCACTGGGGATATGCAGTATTTT.

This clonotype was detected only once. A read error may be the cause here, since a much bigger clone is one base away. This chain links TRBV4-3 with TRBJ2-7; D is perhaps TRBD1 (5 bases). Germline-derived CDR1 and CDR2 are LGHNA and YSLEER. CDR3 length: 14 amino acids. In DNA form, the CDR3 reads TGCGCCAACAGCCAAGATCCCGCAGGGTCCCCCCCGTACTTC. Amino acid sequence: CANSQDPAGSPPYF.